These T cell receptor beta chains were read from a single sample in a study of cytomegalovirus exposure and HLA in healthy donors. Only in-frame clones appear in the TCRdb table, and some are missing; sequencing was by immunoSEQ multiplex PCR. The data hold 250,000 or so clones, with about 90% observed a single time. Sequencing used PBMCs. These receptors all come from a woman aged 18-29 years in good health and CMV-seronegative. CDR3s include the opening cysteine and the closing phenylalanine or tryptophan. Fields, in order: J gene, V gene, D gene, clone size, CDR3 protein, CDR3 DNA. D genes are given only for firm matches. A clone size is listed for some rows: how often the clone was seen (once, few, many), or a class if it is expanded.

TRBJ1-2,TRBV2,.,once,CASSGTGIDGYTF,TGTGCCAGCAGTGGCACAGGGATTGATGGCTACACCTTC
TRBJ1-2,TRBV5-6,.,.,CASSLDTGYGYTF,TGTGCCAGCAGCTTGGATACGGGCTATGGCTACACCTTC
TRBJ1-6,TRBV18,.,.,CASSPYREPYNSPLHF,TGTGCCAGCTCACCGTACAGGGAGCCCTATAATTCACCCCTCCACTTT
TRBJ1-1,TRBV14,TRBD1,.,CASSQADRGRFLGLLNTEAFF,TGTGCCAGCAGCCAAGCCGACAGGGGTCGCTTCCTGGGGCTTTTGAACACTGAAGCTTTCTTT
TRBJ1-6,TRBV27,.,.,CASSFSGSPLHF,TGTGCCAGCAGTTTTTCGGGTTCACCCCTCCACTTT
TRBJ2-1,TRBV7-2,TRBD2,.,CASSILAGGPNEQFF,TGTGCCAGCAGCATACTAGCGGGGGGGCCTAATGAGCAGTTCTTC
TRBJ2-3,TRBV11-2,TRBD1,once,CASSLTWTGGNTDTQYF,TGTGCCAGCAGCTTAACCTGGACAGGGGGGAACACAGATACGCAGTATTTT
TRBJ2-3,TRBV28,.,.,CASKGGAATDTQYF,TGTGCCAGCAAGGGGGGGGCAGCGACAGATACGCAGTATTTT
TRBJ1-1,TRBV4-1,TRBD1,.,CASSRDSQNTEAFF,TGCGCCAGCAGCCGGGACAGCCAGAACACTGAAGCTTTCTTT
TRBJ1-1,TRBV28,.,.,CASSFFRPNTEAFF,TGTGCCAGCAGTTTCTTCAGGCCGAACACTGAAGCTTTCTTT
TRBJ1-2,TRBV28,.,.,CASSLGQINYGYTF,TGTGCCAGCAGTTTAGGCCAGATAAACTATGGCTACACCTTC
TRBJ2-1,TRBV2,TRBD1,.,CASSKTGQGHDEQFF,TGTGCCAGCAGTAAAACGGGACAGGGCCACGATGAGCAGTTCTTC
TRBJ1-2,TRBV4-1,.,.,CASSQGFFRLLKDGYTF,TGCGCCAGCAGCCAAGGATTCTTCAGGTTATTAAAGGATGGCTACACCTTC
TRBJ1-1,TRBV10-2,TRBD1,.,CASSGTGGYTEAFF,TGCGCCAGCAGTGGGACAGGGGGCTACACTGAAGCTTTCTTT
TRBJ2-3,TRBV5-1,TRBD2,.,CASSISGGITDTQYF,TGCGCCAGCAGCATAAGCGGGGGAATTACAGATACGCAGTATTTT
TRBJ2-3,TRBV6-6,TRBD2,.,CASSQGLAHTDTQYF,TGTGCCAGCAGTCAGGGACTAGCCCACACAGATACGCAGTATTTT
TRBJ1-5,TRBV19,.,.,CASSPQSHSNQPQHF,TGTGCCAGTAGCCCCCAGTCCCATAGCAATCAGCCCCAGCATTTT
TRBJ1-4,TRBV4-3,TRBD1,.,CASSPSRGDEKLFF,TGCGCCAGCAGCCCGTCCAGGGGGGATGAAAAACTGTTTTTT
TRBJ2-3,TRBV14,.,.,CASSQVGGPSTDTQYF,TGTGCCAGCAGCCAAGTGGGGGGGCCGAGCACAGATACGCAGTATTTT
TRBJ2-7,TRBV4-3,.,.,CASSPGLGPYEQYF,TGCGCCAGCAGCCCGGGACTGGGCCCCTACGAGCAGTACTTC
TRBJ1-2,TRBV28,.,.,CASSFNRLIYGYTF,TGTGCCAGCAGTTTTAACAGGCTAATTTATGGCTACACCTTC
TRBJ1-5,TRBV23-1,.,.,CASIPTGLRGNQPQHF,TGCGCCAGCATCCCGACAGGTTTGAGGGGCAATCAGCCCCAGCATTTT
TRBJ1-1,TRBV7-8,TRBD1,.,CASSPGQGLNTEAFF,TGTGCCAGCAGCCCCGGACAGGGATTGAACACTGAAGCTTTCTTT
TRBJ1-1,TRBV11-2,.,.,CASSRDSFNTEAFF,TGTGCCAGCAGCCGAGACTCGTTTAACACTGAAGCTTTCTTT
TRBJ2-2,TRBV28,TRBD2,.,CASTTPSLAGLTGELFF,TGTGCCAGCACCACCCCTAGCCTAGCGGGATTGACCGGGGAGCTGTTTTTT
TRBJ2-7,TRBV5-1,.,.,CASSLASDSSYEQYF,TGCGCCAGCAGCTTGGCCTCCGACAGCTCCTACGAGCAGTACTTC
TRBJ1-6,TRBV27,TRBD1,.,CASTRDRGFSPLHF,TGTGCCAGCACGCGGGACAGGGGTTTTTCACCCCTCCACTTT
TRBJ2-1,TRBV4-1,.,.,CASSQVSGVAYNEQFF,TGCGCCAGCAGCCAAGTTTCAGGGGTGGCCTACAATGAGCAGTTCTTC
TRBJ2-6,TRBV28,.,.,CASSFAEYSGANVLTF,TGTGCCAGCAGTTTTGCAGAATACTCTGGGGCCAACGTCCTGACTTTC
TRBJ1-1,TRBV5-1,.,few,CASSPALRGVLNTEAFF,TGCGCCAGCAGCCCCGCCCTTCGCGGGGTCCTAAACACTGAAGCTTTCTTT
TRBJ1-2,TRBV11-2,.,.,CASRPIKGGVGYGYTF,TGTGCCAGCAGACCCATCAAGGGGGGGGTTGGGTATGGCTACACCTTC
TRBJ1-5,TRBV7-9,TRBD1,.,CASSLLGGDQPQHF,TGTGCCAGCAGCTTATTAGGGGGCGACCAGCCCCAGCATTTT
TRBJ1-6,TRBV6-1,.,once,CASSEAPVGGGSPLHF,TGTGCCAGCAGTGAAGCGCCCGTCGGGGGGGGATCACCCCTCCACTTT
TRBJ2-1,TRBV5-1,TRBD2,.,CASTSGLAGVYEQFF,TGCGCCAGCACCTCGGGACTAGCGGGGGTATATGAGCAGTTCTTC
TRBJ1-1,TRBV5-1,.,.,CASSLEQSNTEAFF,TGCGCCAGCAGCTTGGAACAGTCTAACACTGAAGCTTTCTTT
TRBJ1-6,TRBV25-1,.,once,CASREQRPGNSPLHF,TGTGCCAGCAGAGAACAGAGGCCCGGCAATTCACCCCTCCACTTT
TRBJ1-6,TRBV7-8,.,.,CASSLGRILDSPLHF,TGTGCCAGCAGCTTAGGGAGGATTTTGGATTCACCCCTCCACTTT
TRBJ2-7,TRBV5-1,.,.,CASRYEPQGNEQYF,TGCGCCAGCAGGTACGAGCCACAGGGTAACGAGCAGTACTTC
TRBJ2-5,TRBV5-1,.,.,CASSLGGQHQETQYF,TGCGCCAGCAGCTTGGGCGGGCAACACCAAGAGACCCAGTACTTC
TRBJ1-3,TRBV15,.,.,CATSRANSGNTIYF,TGTGCCACCAGCAGAGCTAACTCTGGAAACACCATATATTTT
TRBJ1-4,TRBV5-1,.,.,CASSPSRQATNEKLFF,TGCGCCAGCAGCCCTTCCCGGCAGGCAACTAATGAAAAACTGTTTTTT
TRBJ2-7,TRBV28,TRBD2,.,CASSSGTSGGGYEQYF,TGTGCCAGCAGTTCCGGGACTAGCGGGGGGGGTTACGAGCAGTACTTC
TRBJ2-1,TRBV19,.,few,CASSFVGALYNEQFF,TGTGCCAGTAGTTTTGTGGGGGCCCTTTACAATGAGCAGTTCTTC
TRBJ2-3,TRBV11-1,TRBD2,.,CASSFASGGNTDTQYF,TGTGCCAGCAGCTTTGCTAGCGGGGGGAACACAGATACGCAGTATTTT
TRBJ1-3,TRBV2,.,.,CASSVGQISGNTIYF,TGTGCCAGCAGTGTAGGACAGATCTCTGGAAACACCATATATTTT
TRBJ2-7,TRBV5-1,TRBD2,.,CASSLERGVWVYEQYF,TGCGCCAGCAGCTTGGAACGGGGGGTTTGGGTCTACGAGCAGTACTTC
TRBJ1-5,TRBV7-9,.,.,CASSRGPLYPQHF,TGTGCCAGCAGCAGGGGTCCCTTATATCCCCAGCATTTT
TRBJ2-4,TRBV11-2,TRBD1,.,CASSPRTGPKNIQYF,TGTGCCAGCAGCCCCAGGACAGGGCCTAAAAACATTCAGTACTTC
TRBJ1-1,TRBV4-1,TRBD1,.,CASSLHENPGQGDMNTEAFF,TGCGCCAGCAGTCTCCACGAAAATCCGGGACAGGGTGACATGAACACTGAAGCTTTCTTT
TRBJ1-3,TRBV4-3,.,.,CASSQDWGWGGADTIYF,TGCGCCAGCAGCCAAGATTGGGGGTGGGGAGGGGCGGACACCATATATTTT